Each of the 9 T cell receptor beta chains below was sequenced from the same sample in a study of control samples from healthy donors and cancer patients. The repertoire was sequenced with immunoSEQ multiplex PCR; TCRdb's copy has only in-frame clones and lacks some. Here the sample spans 95,000 to 150,000 clones, 80% to 90% being singletons. The sample was blood. These receptors were collected from a man aged 45 to 65 in good health.

V gene TRBV3-1 (or the pseudogene TRBV3-2) combines with J gene TRBJ2-7, with 9 bases fitting TRBD1. Germline CDR1 is LGHDT and CDR2 is YNNKEL (reference sequence). This CDR3 contains 15 residues. Losses at the gene ends were 6 bases for V and 6 bases for J; bases not matched to a gene: 12. The CDR3 spells CASRHLGTGISEQYF. For the CDR3, the DNA is TGTGCCAGCAGACATTTAGGGACAGGGATTAGCGAGCAGTACTTC.

About this clone itself: The identical CDR3 is also encoded by other nucleotide sequences in the sample. The chain employs TRBV15 and TRBJ1-1; 8 bases match TRBD1. CDR1 and CDR2 from the germline V gene are LNHNV and YYDKDF (reference sequence). This CDR3 is built from 15 residues. Losses at the gene ends were 2 bases for V and 4 bases for J; bases not matched to a gene: 6. CDR3 sequence reads: CATSRRSGGGTEAFF. In DNA form, the CDR3 reads TGTGCCACCAGCAGACGGTCAGGGGGCGGCACTGAAGCTTTCTTT.

The gene calls are TRBV5-1 and TRBJ2-5; a weak D match, TRBD1 (5 bases). Germline values: CDR1 SGHRS, CDR2 YFSETQ. The CDR3 extends over 13 amino acids. The V and J ends lost 5 bases and 5 bases respectively, with 13 bases between them. The CDR3 region is CASSSTPGETQYF. Written as DNA, the CDR3 is TGCGCCAGCAGTTCTACTCCAGGGGAGACCCAGTACTTC.

As concerns this clone: Distinct nucleotide sequences in the sample also encode this CDR3. This chain uses TRBV5-1 with TRBJ2-5; D is uncertain. The CDR3 totals 13 residues. Germline assignment: CDR1 SGHRS and CDR2 YFSETQ. Trimming stripped 0 bases from V and 2 bases from J, with 5 bases between. In DNA, the CDR3 is TGCGCCAGCAGCTTGGACTTACAAGAGACCCAGTACTTC. This gives the protein CASSLDLQETQYF.

The chain is built from TRBV7-9 and TRBJ1-1; a possible D gene is TRBD1 (6 bases). Germline lookup yields CDR1 SEHNR and CDR2 FQNEAQ (reference sequence). Trimming took 5 bases from V and 4 from J, leaving 14 bases between them. This CDR3 has 14 amino acids. CDR3 DNA: TGTGCCAGCAGCAAACAGGGTCAGGGCACTGAAGCTTTCTTT. Protein: CASSKQGQGTEAFF.

V gene TRBV28 combines with J gene TRBJ1-3, with D possibly being TRBD1 (5 bases). Deletions cut 7 bases from V and 4 bases from J, with 20 bases between. The CDR3 totals 16 residues. Germline V gives CDR1 MDHEN, CDR2 SYDVKM. The CDR3 coding sequence is TGTGCCAGCACCCCCTCCCCGGGGGTAAGGGGAAACACCATATATTTT. Amino acids: CASTPSPGVRGNTIYF. Full variable domain (outside the CDR3, taken from reference TRBV28 and TRBJ1-3): DVKVTQSSRYLVKRTGEKVFLECVQDMDHENMFWYRQDPGLGLRLIYFSYDVKMKEKGDIPEGYSVSREKKERFSLILESASTNQTSMYLCASTPSPGVRGNTIYFGEGSWLTVV.

V and J are TRBV6-4 and TRBJ1-3, with D unresolved. Germline-derived CDR1 and CDR2 are MRHNA and SNTAGT. V was trimmed by 10 bases and J by 0 bases, leaving 10 bases between them. This CDR3 has 13 residues. The CDR3 is CATPQCSGNTIYF. CDR3 sequence (DNA): TGTGCCACTCCTCAGTGCTCTGGAAACACCATATATTTT.

This chain uses TRBV24-1 with TRBJ2-3; D is unresolved. Germline V CDR1 and CDR2: KGHDR, SFDVKD. V was pared by 5 bases and J by 2 bases, with 7 bases between. This CDR3 contains 13 residues. The CDR3 loop reads CATSGGFTDTQYF. CDR3 DNA sequence: TGTGCCACCAGTGGTGGATTCACAGATACGCAGTATTTT.

The chain combines TRBV7-6 with TRBJ2-7, with 7 bases lining up with TRBD1. CDR3 size: 15 residues. J was trimmed by 2 bases and V by 0 bases; bases with no gene match: 4. The germline V gene has CDR1 SGHVS and CDR2 FNYEAQ. The CDR3 DNA sequence: TGTGCCAGCAGCTTAGCCGCGACAGGGACCTACGAGCAGTACTTC. Encoded protein: CASSLAATGTYEQYF.